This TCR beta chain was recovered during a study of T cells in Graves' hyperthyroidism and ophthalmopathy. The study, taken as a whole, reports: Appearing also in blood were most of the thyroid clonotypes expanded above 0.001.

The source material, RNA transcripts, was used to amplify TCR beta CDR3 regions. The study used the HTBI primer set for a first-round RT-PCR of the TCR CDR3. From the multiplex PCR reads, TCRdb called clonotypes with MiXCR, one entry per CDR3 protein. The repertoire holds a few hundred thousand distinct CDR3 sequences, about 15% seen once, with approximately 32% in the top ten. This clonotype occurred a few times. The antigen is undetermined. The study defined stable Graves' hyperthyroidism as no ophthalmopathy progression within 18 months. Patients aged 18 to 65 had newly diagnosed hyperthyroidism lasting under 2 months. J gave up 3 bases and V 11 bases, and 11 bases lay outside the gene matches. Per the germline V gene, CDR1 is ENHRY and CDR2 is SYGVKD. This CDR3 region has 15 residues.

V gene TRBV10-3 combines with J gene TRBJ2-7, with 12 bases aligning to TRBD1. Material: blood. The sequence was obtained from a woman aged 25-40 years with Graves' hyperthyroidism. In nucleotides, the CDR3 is TGTGCCGTCACCTCCGGGACAGGGGGCAACTACGAGCAGTACTTC. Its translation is CAVTSGTGGNYEQYF.